These 23 T cell receptor beta chains came from one sample sequenced in a study of cytomegalovirus exposure and HLA in healthy donors. PCR amplification relied on 60 Vbeta primers (plus 13 Jbeta primers). Repertoires were generated with immunoSEQ multiplex PCR, while TCRdb's copy carries only in-frame clones and drops some. The sample has 150,000 to 200,000 clones, 80% seen once. The sequenced sample was PBMCs. Receptors were obtained from a man younger than 45 in good health and CMV-seropositive.

V usage is TRBV13 and J usage is TRBJ2-2; 7 bases align to TRBD2. The germline gives CDR1 PRHDT, CDR2 FYEKMQ (reference sequence). The V segment lost 5 bases and the J segment 4 bases; nucleotides outside the gene matches: 13. CDR3 size: 17 residues. DNA for the CDR3: TGTGCCAGCAGCCTTTCGGGGGGAGCGGGGTTCACCGGGGAGCTGTTTTTT. Protein: CASSLSGGAGFTGELFF.

The gene calls are TRBV27 and TRBJ1-2, with D possibly TRBD1 on 6 matching bases. The CDR3 loop spans 12 amino acids. Germline V CDR1 and CDR2: MNHEY, SMNVEV (reference sequence). Trimming took 4 bases from V and 6 from J, leaving 9 bases between them. In DNA form, the CDR3 reads TGTGCCAGCAGTTCGGCAGGGGATGGCTACACCTTC. Translation gives CASSSAGDGYTF.

The gene calls are TRBV5-4 and TRBJ2-7; a possible D gene is TRBD1 (6 bases). Trimming pared 7 bases from V and 1 base from J, leaving 18 bases between. The CDR3 length is 15 residues. Germline assignment: CDR1 SGHNT and CDR2 YYREEE (reference sequence). The DNA of the CDR3 is TGTGCCAGCGGACTCCGGGACACGAGTTCCTACGAGCAGTACTTC. Amino acids: CASGLRDTSSYEQYF.

The chain recombines TRBV7-2 with TRBJ1-2; D perhaps matches TRBD1 (5 bases). V was cut by 6 bases and J by 1 base, with 18 bases left in between. Per the germline V gene, CDR1 is SGHTA and CDR2 is FQGNSA. The CDR3 has 16 amino acids. DNA for the CDR3: TGTGCCAGCAGTCCCTCGGGGGGTCCTAATAACTATGGCTACACCTTC. It encodes CASSPSGGPNNYGYTF. Variable domain in full (rest from reference TRBV7-2 and TRBJ1-2): GAGVSQSPSNKVTEKGKDVELRCDPISGHTALYWYRQSLGQGLEFLIYFQGNSAPDKSGLPSDRFSAERTGGSVSTLTIQRTQQEDSAVYLCASSPSGGPNNYGYTFGSGTRLTVV.

CDR3 region: CASSFSSGGAPDTQYF. In DNA, the CDR3 is TGCGCCAGCAGCTTTAGCAGCGGGGGGGCACCAGATACGCAGTATTTT. The chain recombines TRBV5-1 with TRBJ2-3; 10 bases agree with TRBD2. Germline V gene lookup returns CDR1 SGHRS and CDR2 YFSETQ. Trimming removed 2 bases from V and 4 bases from J; junction bases left unmatched: 7. The CDR3 is made up of 16 amino acids.

V gene TRBV10-2 combines with J gene TRBJ2-2; 7 nucleotides align to TRBD1. The CDR3 totals 17 residues. Germline loops: CDR1 WSHSY, CDR2 SAAADI. V dropped 2 bases and J dropped 1; count of bases not matched to a gene: 7. CDR3 protein: CASSERTGGRNTGELFF. The CDR3 DNA reads TGCGCCAGCAGTGAGAGGACAGGTGGACGGAACACCGGGGAGCTGTTTTTT.

This clone came up a few times. This chain links TRBV9 with TRBJ1-2, with TRBD1 as a possible D gene (6 bases). Germline CDR1 SGDLS, CDR2 YYNGEE. V gave up 5 bases and J gave up 6 bases, with 20 bases separating them. CDR3 size: 15 residues. The chain's CDR3 is CASSALGGLRDGYTF. In DNA form, the CDR3 reads TGTGCCAGCAGTGCCCTTGGGGGCTTACGCGATGGCTACACCTTC.

The chain recombines TRBV6-5 with TRBJ2-5; a possible D gene is TRBD1 (5 bases). The germline CDR1 and CDR2 sequences are MNHEY and SVGAGI. V was clipped by 0 bases and J by 3 bases, with 14 bases between them. The CDR3 runs 16 residues. The CDR3 spells CASSYSIWAGKETQYF. Written as DNA, the CDR3 is TGTGCCAGCAGTTACTCGATTTGGGCAGGGAAAGAGACCCAGTACTTC.

The V gene is TRBV7-9, the J gene TRBJ2-5; TRBD1 matches 11 bases. This CDR3 comprises 15 residues. Germline V lookup: CDR1 SEHNR, CDR2 FQNEAQ (reference sequence). Trimming cost V 5 bases and J 2 bases; bases outside gene matches: 4. In DNA form, the CDR3 reads TGTGCCAGCAGCCCGGACAGGGGGCGGCAAGAGACCCAGTACTTC. The encoded protein is CASSPDRGRQETQYF.

J is TRBJ2-1 and V is TRBV27; TRBD2 matches 7 bases. Trimming removed 6 bases from V and 10 bases from J; junction bases left unmatched: 18. The germline CDR1 and CDR2 sequences are MNHEY and SMNVEV (reference sequence). The CDR3 has 16 amino acids. For the CDR3, the DNA is TGTGCCAGCAGCTCCGGGACTACGTCGTTGGGCTCGGAGCAGTTCTTC. It codes for CASSSGTTSLGSEQFF.

V is TRBV19 and J is TRBJ2-1, with 11 positions matching TRBD2. Losses at the gene ends were 2 bases for V and 6 bases for J; bases not matched to a gene: 12. The CDR3 runs to 18 residues. From germline, CDR1 is LNHDA and CDR2 SQIVND (reference sequence). The CDR3 here is CASSISVLTSGTPNEQFF. CDR3 sequence (DNA): TGTGCCAGTAGTATATCCGTCTTGACTAGCGGGACGCCCAATGAGCAGTTCTTC.

The rearrangement uses TRBV5-1 and TRBJ2-5, with TRBD2 matching 9 bases. Germline assignment: CDR1 SGHRS and CDR2 YFSETQ. This CDR3 contains 15 residues. Losses at the gene ends were 5 bases for V and 2 bases for J; bases not matched to a gene: 7. The CDR3 sequence is CASRIAGATQETQYF. CDR3 in DNA: TGCGCCAGCAGGATAGCGGGGGCGACACAAGAGACCCAGTACTTC.

A remark on this clone: A junction boundary mismatches the germline segment, possibly from a read error. V gene TRBV7-9 combines with J gene TRBJ2-7, with 10 bases aligning to TRBD2. Germline V gene lookup returns CDR1 SEHNR and CDR2 FQNEAQ (reference sequence). The CDR3 runs to 16 residues. For the CDR3, the DNA is TGTTCCAGCAGCAAAGGTCGGACTAGCGGCTCCTACGAGCAGTACTTC. Its translation: CSSSKGRTSGSYEQYF.

The chain joins TRBV6-5 to TRBJ1-1, with D possibly TRBD1 on 5 matching bases. CDR1 and CDR2 from the germline V gene are MNHEY and SVGAGI. Between the trimmed V and J ends, which lost 5 bases and 1 base, there was a span of 8 bases. The CDR3 spans 13 residues. The CDR3 nucleotides read TGTGCCAGCAGTCCTACAGGGAACACTGAAGCTTTCTTT. Protein: CASSPTGNTEAFF.

The rearrangement joins TRBV6-5 to TRBJ2-7; 8 bases align to TRBD1. The CDR3 has 14 residues. J gave up 4 bases and V 5 bases, and 7 bases lay outside the gene matches. In germline, CDR1 is MNHEY, CDR2 SVGAGI. The CDR3 sequence: CASSRGQGKYEQYF. The DNA of the CDR3 is TGTGCCAGCAGTCGAGGACAGGGAAAGTACGAGCAGTACTTC.

The chain joins TRBV6-6 to TRBJ1-2; D perhaps matches TRBD1 (6 bases). This CDR3 is 14 amino acids long. Trimming took 6 bases from V and 6 from J, leaving 17 bases between them. The germline V gene has CDR1 MNHNY and CDR2 SVGAGI (reference sequence). CDR3 sequence reads: CASSAGQTSHGYTF. CDR3 nucleotides: TGTGCCAGCAGCGCCGGACAGACTAGCCATGGCTACACCTTC.

This clone was found once. The chain is built from TRBV6-5 and TRBJ2-3, with D maybe TRBD2 (6 bases). Trimming took off 4 bases at V and 2 bases at J, with 13 bases between the two ends. Germline CDR1 MNHEY, CDR2 SVGAGI. The CDR3 spans 15 residues. This chain's CDR3 is CASSFRDWNTDTQYF. For the CDR3, the DNA is TGTGCCAGCAGTTTCCGGGACTGGAACACAGATACGCAGTATTTT.

The chain couples TRBV11-2 to TRBJ2-1, with 10 bases aligning to TRBD1. V shed 5 bases and J 6 bases; nucleotides not matched to a gene: 7. In germline, CDR1 is SGHAT, CDR2 FQNNGV. This CDR3 is 15 amino acids long. For the CDR3, the DNA is TGTGCCAGCAGCCTGGACGGGACAGGGGTCAATGAGCAGTTCTTC. Translated, it gives CASSLDGTGVNEQFF.

The chain carries TRBV2 and TRBJ1-3; D is possibly TRBD1 (5 bases). The CDR3 spans 20 residues. V was trimmed by 5 bases and J by 1 base, leaving 27 bases between them. Germline CDR1 SNHLY, CDR2 FYNNEI. The CDR3, as DNA: TGTGCCAGCAGTCTCGGGGGGATCGTAGGGTCAGGGCTGTCTGGAAACACCATATATTTT. It yields the protein CASSLGGIVGSGLSGNTIYF.

The V gene is TRBV19, the J gene TRBJ1-2; the D gene is possibly TRBD1 (6 bases). The germline V gene has CDR1 LNHDA and CDR2 SQIVND (reference sequence). This CDR3 spans 14 amino acids. V was trimmed by 6 bases and J by 2 bases, leaving 13 bases between them. The CDR3 bases are TGTGCCAGTAGAATTCGCAGGGGAAACTATGGCTACACCTTC. Its translation: CASRIRRGNYGYTF.

The chain combines TRBV19 with TRBJ2-5; D unclear. Germline V CDR1 and CDR2: LNHDA, SQIVND (reference sequence). The CDR3 extends over 15 amino acids. V was pared by 3 bases and J by 4 bases, with 15 bases between. The CDR3 DNA is TGTGCCAGTAGTATTGAGGCGGCGGTAAGAGAGACCCAGTACTTC. It yields the protein CASSIEAAVRETQYF.

The chain has TRBV7-2 and TRBJ1-5, with 7 bases fitting TRBD1. This CDR3 contains 16 residues. V was clipped by 5 bases and J by 1 base; unmatched bases: 8. Germline V gene lookup returns CDR1 SGHTA and CDR2 FQGNSA. The CDR3 is CASSPRQGVSNQPQHF. For the CDR3, the DNA is TGTGCCAGCAGCCCGAGACAGGGTGTGAGCAATCAGCCCCAGCATTTT.

The V gene is TRBV7-9, the J gene TRBJ2-1, with TRBD2 matching 8 bases. The CDR3 consists of 16 residues. J was trimmed by 4 bases and V by 5 bases; bases with no gene match: 10. Germline CDR1 is SEHNR and CDR2 is FQNEAQ (reference sequence). The DNA for the CDR3 is TGTGCCAGCAGCCCTTACTCCGGGACTAGGTACAATGAGCAGTTCTTC. It specifies CASSPYSGTRYNEQFF.